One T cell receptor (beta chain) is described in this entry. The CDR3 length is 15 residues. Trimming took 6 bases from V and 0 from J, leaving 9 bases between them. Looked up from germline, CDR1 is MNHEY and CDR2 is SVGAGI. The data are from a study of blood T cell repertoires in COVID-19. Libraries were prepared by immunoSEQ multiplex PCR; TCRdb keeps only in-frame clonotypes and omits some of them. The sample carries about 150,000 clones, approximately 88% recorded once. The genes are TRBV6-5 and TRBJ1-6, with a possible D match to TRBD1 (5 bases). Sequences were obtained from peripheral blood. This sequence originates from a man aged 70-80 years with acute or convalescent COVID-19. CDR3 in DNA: TGTGCCAGCAGAACGACAGACTCCTATAATTCACCCCTCCACTTT. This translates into CASRTTDSYNSPLHF.